The rows below give T cell receptor beta chains drawn from one sample of a study of T cells in Graves' hyperthyroidism and ophthalmopathy. MiXCR was run by TCRdb on the multiplex PCR reads, yielding one entry per CDR3 protein. The repertoire includes hundreds of thousands of distinct CDR3 sequences, approximately 14% of them detected once, and roughly 10% sits in the top ten. Material: blood. The receptors originated from a woman under 30 with Graves' hyperthyroidism. The CDR3 runs from the conserved cysteine through the conserved F or W. A D gene is named only where the DNA matches it firmly. The size entry is marked missing in some rows and otherwise reads once, few, many or a size class.

J gene	V gene	D gene	clone size	CDR3 protein	CDR3 DNA
TRBJ1-2	TRBV6-2/TRBV6-3	NA	NA	CASSDGAEVYGYTF	TGTGCCAGCAGTGACGGGGCTGAGGTCTATGGCTACACCTTC
TRBJ2-7	TRBV12-3/TRBV12-4	NA	many	CASSLLGTYEQYF	TGTGCCAGCAGTTTGCTCGGAACCTACGAGCAGTACTTC
TRBJ1-2	TRBV12-5	NA	NA	CASGLAGAVGSGYTF	TGTGCTAGTGGTTTGGCGGGGGCCGTTGGGTCTGGCTACACCTTC
TRBJ1-2	TRBV2	NA	many	CASRADGTGGYTF	TGTGCCAGCAGGGCGGACGGGACGGGTGGCTACACCTTC
TRBJ1-5	TRBV28	NA	many	CASSLFARVGFGSNQPQHF	TGTGCCAGCAGTTTATTTGCCAGGGTGGGGTTTGGTAGCAATCAGCCCCAGCATTTT
TRBJ2-4	TRBV18	TRBD1	few	CASSHRDRVAKNIQYF	TGTGCCAGCTCTCACCGGGACAGGGTGGCCAAAAACATTCAGTACTTC
TRBJ1-5	TRBV27	NA	NA	CASSLSPPLNQPQHF	TGTGCCAGCAGTCTTTCCCCCCCACTGAATCAGCCCCAGCATTTT
TRBJ2-1	TRBV6-2/TRBV6-3	TRBD2	few	CASSGMLAGRQNEQFF	TGTGCCAGCAGTGGGATGCTAGCGGGACGTCAGAATGAGCAGTTCTTC
TRBJ1-3	TRBV11-2	TRBD1	many	CASSPRQGRSGNTIYF	TGTGCCAGCAGCCCCCGACAGGGCCGCTCTGGAAACACCATATATTTT
TRBJ2-7	TRBV29-1	NA	few	CSVVGQGPSYEQYF	TGCAGCGTTGTAGGGCAGGGGCCATCCTACGAGCAGTACTTC
TRBJ2-2	TRBV6-2/TRBV6-3	TRBD1	NA	CASSYTPGTGAPRELFF	TGTGCCAGCAGTTACACCCCCGGGACAGGGGCTCCCCGGGAGCTGTTTTTT
TRBJ2-1	TRBV20-1	NA	many	CSARKPYNEQFF	TGCAGTGCTAGGAAACCTTACAATGAGCAGTTCTTC
TRBJ2-3	TRBV4-1	NA	few	CASSQERVGTQYF	TGCGCCAGCAGCCAAGAACGGGTGGGTACGCAGTATTTT
TRBJ1-2	TRBV3-1	NA	many	CASSRRDLYGYTF	TGTGCCAGCAGCCGCCGGGACTTGTATGGCTACACCTTC
TRBJ2-2	TRBV2	NA	few	CASSVGRGNGELFF	TGTGCCAGCAGTGTGGGCAGGGGAAACGGGGAGCTGTTTTTT
TRBJ1-4	TRBV3-1	TRBD1	many	CASSSDRGHEKLFF	TGTGCCAGCAGCTCGGACAGGGGGCATGAAAAACTGTTTTTT
TRBJ1-2	TRBV3-1	NA	NA	CASSHGGRGYTF	TGTGCCAGCAGCCACGGGGGCAGAGGCTACACCTTC
TRBJ1-2	TRBV13	NA	NA	CASSLTPETYGYTF	TGTGCCAGCAGCTTGACACCTGAAACCTATGGCTACACCTTC
TRBJ2-5	TRBV7-2	NA	few	CASSLSGRKTQYF	TGTGCCAGCAGCTTATCGGGGAGGAAGACCCAGTACTTC
TRBJ2-7	TRBV7-9	NA	NA	CASSLGQTSLEQYF	TGTGCCAGCAGCTTAGGCCAGACGAGTCTGGAGCAGTACTTC
TRBJ1-1	TRBV7-8	NA	many	CASSHQSERAFF	TGTGCCAGCAGCCACCAAAGTGAACGAGCTTTCTTT
TRBJ1-1	TRBV7-9	NA	few	CASSLSIPEAFF	TGTGCCAGCAGCTTATCGATACCTGAAGCTTTCTTT
TRBJ2-1	TRBV7-3	NA	many	CASSIDRASEQFF	TGTGCCAGCAGCATAGACCGGGCTTCTGAGCAGTTCTTC
TRBJ2-1	TRBV12-3/TRBV12-4	NA	many	CASSLTGTLWGEQFF	TGTGCCAGCAGTTTAACCGGGACCCTTTGGGGTGAGCAGTTCTTC
TRBJ2-7	TRBV6-1	NA	NA	CASSDPLVNEQYF	TGTGCCAGCAGCGATCCCCTTGTGAACGAGCAGTACTTC
TRBJ2-1	TRBV30	TRBD1	many	CAWSVGQGEFNEQFF	TGTGCCTGGAGTGTGGGCCAGGGGGAGTTCAATGAGCAGTTCTTC
TRBJ2-7	TRBV27	NA	NA	CASSILQGNEQYF	TGTGCCAGCAGTATACTACAGGGCAATGAGCAGTACTTC
TRBJ1-1	TRBV5-4	TRBD1	few	CASSIDRGRNTEAFF	TGTGCCAGCAGCATAGACAGGGGAAGGAACACTGAAGCTTTCTTT
TRBJ2-5	TRBV6-5	NA	NA	CASSYSSSEYF	TGTGCCAGCAGCTACTCCAGTAGTGAATACTTC
TRBJ1-1	TRBV11-2	NA	few	CASSPINIEAFF	TGTGCCAGCAGCCCTATTAACATTGAAGCTTTCTTT
TRBJ2-7	TRBV7-2	NA	many	CASSPPLLRKEQYF	TGTGCCAGCAGCCCCCCCCTACTCCGGAAGGAGCAGTACTTC
TRBJ1-6	TRBV6-2/TRBV6-3	NA	NA	CASSAQGRSSYNSPLHF	TGTGCCAGCAGTGCCCAGGGCAGGAGCTCCTATAATTCACCCCTCCACTTT
TRBJ2-7	TRBV7-3	TRBD1	few	CASSQGAGTGYEQYF	TGTGCCAGCAGTCAGGGGGCGGGGACGGGCTACGAGCAGTACTTC
TRBJ1-5	TRBV2	NA	many	CASSEFRGYSNQPQHF	TGTGCCAGCAGTGAGTTCCGGGGTTATAGCAATCAGCCCCAGCATTTT
TRBJ1-1	TRBV11-1	NA	NA	CASSHTTAQGEAFF	TGTGCCAGCAGCCATACCACAGCCCAGGGTGAAGCTTTCTTT
TRBJ2-3	TRBV13	NA	NA	CACKPGWSTDTQYF	TGTGCCTGCAAACCCGGGTGGAGCACAGATACGCAGTATTTT
TRBJ2-1	TRBV20-1	NA	few	CSARNLQNNEQFF	TGCAGTGCTAGAAACCTACAGAACAATGAGCAGTTCTTC
TRBJ2-7	TRBV7-9	TRBD2	many	CASSLGLAGGGRSGFYEQYF	TGTGCCAGCAGCCTAGGACTAGCGGGAGGAGGACGATCCGGATTCTACGAGCAGTACTTC
TRBJ1-1	TRBV15	NA	few	CATSRDWGISEAFF	TGTGCCACCAGCAGAGATTGGGGGATCTCTGAAGCTTTCTTT
TRBJ1-5	TRBV27	NA	few	CASSFTGKSNQPQHF	TGTGCCAGCAGTTTTACAGGGAAGAGCAATCAGCCCCAGCATTTT
TRBJ2-7	TRBV2	TRBD2	many	CASITSGSYEQYF	TGTGCCAGCATAACTAGCGGTTCCTACGAGCAGTACTTC
TRBJ2-2	TRBV20-1	TRBD2	NA	CSARDPTSGSLDGELFF	TGCAGTGCTAGAGACCCCACTAGCGGGAGCCTTGACGGGGAGCTGTTTTTT
TRBJ1-3	TRBV3-1	NA	many	CASSQVSGPPSGNTIYF	TGTGCCAGCAGCCAAGTTAGTGGGCCTCCCTCTGGAAACACCATATATTTT
TRBJ2-5	TRBV14	TRBD2	few	CASSPLGLAETQYF	TGTGCCAGCAGCCCCTTGGGACTAGCGGAGACCCAGTACTTC
TRBJ1-2	TRBV12-3/TRBV12-4	NA	many	CASSFHRLGYTF	TGTGCCAGCAGTTTCCACCGGTTGGGCTACACCTTC
TRBJ1-2	TRBV10-3	TRBD1	many	CATFPGTGLGGYTF	TGTGCCACCTTTCCCGGGACAGGGTTGGGAGGCTACACCTTC
TRBJ2-7	TRBV27	TRBD2	many	CASRAGTSGRGGYEQYF	TGTGCCAGCCGAGCAGGGACTAGCGGGAGGGGGGGCTACGAGCAGTACTTC
TRBJ2-7	TRBV2	NA	many	CASSILKTYEQYF	TGTGCCAGCAGTATCTTAAAAACCTACGAGCAGTACTTC
TRBJ2-7	TRBV20-1	TRBD2	many	CSARTSGYSYEQYF	TGCAGTGCTAGGACTAGCGGATACTCCTACGAGCAGTACTTC
TRBJ2-7	TRBV28	TRBD2	many	CASGLAGLSYEQYF	TGTGCCAGCGGGCTAGCGGGACTCTCCTACGAGCAGTACTTC
TRBJ2-1	TRBV30	TRBD2	many	CAWSDGRASYNEQFF	TGTGCCTGGAGTGACGGGAGGGCCTCCTACAATGAGCAGTTCTTC
TRBJ2-3	TRBV29-1	NA	few	CSVEKGILDTQYF	TGCAGCGTTGAGAAGGGGATCCTTGATACGCAGTATTTT